The 14 T cell receptor beta chains below come from one sample, sequenced in a study of T cell responses to AZD1222 COVID-19 vaccine. Profiled with immunoSEQ multiplex PCR; TCRdb holds only in-frame clones, not every one. Of more than 150,000 clones in the sample, 91% were seen once. Sequences were derived from peripheral blood, sampled on day 0 of AZD1222 vaccination. The source is an adult in good health.

This clone was observed a handful of times. V is TRBV7-3 and J is TRBJ2-7; 8 bases fit TRBD2. The CDR3 runs to 13 residues. V gave up 4 bases and J gave up 6 bases; unmatched junction bases: 5. Per the germline V gene, CDR1 is SGHTA and CDR2 is FQGTGA. CDR3 DNA: TGTGCCAGCAGCTCTGGAGCGGGAGCCGAGCAGTACTTC. Protein product: CASSSGAGAEQYF.

This chain links TRBV30 with TRBJ1-2, with 10 bases that match TRBD1. The CDR3 covers 13 residues. Trimming at V came to 1 base and at J to 13 bases, leaving 9 bases not matched to a gene. Germline CDR1 and CDR2: GTSNPN and SVGIG (reference sequence). The CDR3 loop is CAWSDSGTGESTF. DNA of the CDR3: TGTGCCTGGAGTGACTCCGGGACAGGGGAAAGCACCTTC.

This clone was counted once. The chain employs TRBV18 and TRBJ2-1, with D perhaps TRBD2 (6 bases). The CDR3 has 17 amino acids. Germline V gene data show CDR1 as KGHSH and CDR2 as LQKENI. V lost 7 bases to trimming and J lost 4 bases, with 23 bases between them. CDR3 DNA sequence: TGTGCCAGCTATCCGAGGAGGGGAGGCCCTTCTTACAATGAGCAGTTCTTC. Translated: CASYPRRGGPSYNEQFF.

The CDR3 spells CASSLRAGAGQPQHF. For the CDR3, the DNA is TGTGCCAGCAGCTTAAGGGCAGGGGCGGGACAGCCCCAGCATTTT. This chain joins TRBV5-5 and TRBJ1-5; D perhaps matches TRBD1 (6 bases). Deletions cut 2 bases from V and 7 bases from J, with 16 bases between. The CDR3 runs to 15 residues. The germline gives CDR1 SGHKS, CDR2 YYEKEE (reference sequence).

The chain recombines TRBV4-1 with TRBJ2-1; D perhaps matches TRBD2 (6 bases). V shed 0 bases and J shed 0 bases, with 9 bases lying between them. Germline V gene sequence: CDR1 MGHRA, CDR2 YSYEKL. The CDR3 is 16 amino acids. The CDR3 nucleotides are TGCGCCAGCAGCCAAGATCGGGGGAGCTCCTACAATGAGCAGTTCTTC. Its translation: CASSQDRGSSYNEQFF.

The chain joins TRBV11-2 to TRBJ2-1; D is unclear. This CDR3 contains 16 residues. With 4 bases removed from V and 9 bases from J, the gap between germline ends came to 22 bases. Germline CDR1 reads SGHAT; CDR2 reads FQNNGV. The CDR3 sequence: CASSSWGTAILPEQFF. CDR3 DNA sequence: TGTGCCAGCAGCTCCTGGGGAACGGCTATTCTTCCTGAGCAGTTCTTC. The variable domain in full, completed from reference TRBV11-2 and TRBJ2-1, reads EAGVAQSPRYKIIEKRQSVAFWCNPISGHATLYWYQQILGQGPKLLIQFQNNGVVDDSQLPKDRFSAERLKGVDSTLKIQPAKLEDSAVYLCASSSWGTAILPEQFFGPGTRLTVL.

The gene calls are TRBV12-1 and TRBJ2-3; the tabulated D call, TRBD2, remains unverified against the DNA. TRBV12-1 is a listed pseudogene. This CDR3 has 15 residues. DNA for the CDR3: TGTGCCAGCAGCTCCCTACCACCCCGATCGGGTACGCAGTATTTT. Its protein product is CASSSLPPRSGTQYF.

The chain recombines TRBV11-2 with TRBJ2-5, with 7 bases matching TRBD1. V lost 8 bases and J lost 5; bases outside the gene matches: 14. This CDR3 has 15 amino acids. Germline V gene lookup returns CDR1 SGHAT and CDR2 FQNNGV. The CDR3 protein is CASGFGHRGSETQYF. CDR3 sequence (DNA): TGTGCCAGCGGGTTTGGGCACAGGGGATCGGAGACCCAGTACTTC.

The chain joins TRBV27 to TRBJ1-5; 8 positions agree with TRBD1. CDR1 MNHEY and CDR2 SMNVEV come from the germline V gene (reference sequence). V was pared by 7 bases and J by 5 bases, with 7 bases of the junction left unmatched. CDR3 length: 14 residues. The CDR3 nucleotides read TGTGCCAGCAATAAACAGGGGGTAGATCAGCCCCAGCATTTT. Translation gives CASNKQGVDQPQHF.

The chain has TRBV7-3 and TRBJ2-3; TRBD2 matches 13 bases. The CDR3 covers 14 residues. In germline, CDR1 is SGHTA, CDR2 FQGTGA. V lost 6 bases, J lost 10 bases, and 7 bases stayed unmatched. The CDR3 here is CASSPGLAGVAQYF. CDR3 DNA: TGTGCCAGCAGTCCAGGACTAGCGGGAGTAGCGCAGTATTTT.

V is TRBV19 and J is TRBJ1-6; tentative D call: TRBD1 (5 bases). The length of the CDR3 is 14 residues. Germline loops: CDR1 LNHDA, CDR2 SQIVND (reference sequence). The V and J ends lost 4 bases and 7 bases respectively, with 11 bases between them. This CDR3 reads CASSTGRENSPLHF. CDR3 sequence (DNA): TGTGCCAGTAGTACGGGACGGGAGAATTCACCCCTCCACTTT.

V usage is TRBV3-1 (or the pseudogene TRBV3-2) and J usage is TRBJ2-5; the match to TRBD2 covers 7 bases. There are 16 residues in the CDR3. Per the germline V gene, CDR1 is LGHDT and CDR2 is YNNKEL (reference sequence). Trimming at V came to 4 bases and at J to 2 bases, leaving 10 bases not matched to a gene. CDR3 region: CASSRQPGLPQETQYF. For the CDR3, the DNA is TGTGCCAGCAGCCGCCAACCGGGACTACCGCAAGAGACCCAGTACTTC.

This clone appeared a single time. The chain carries TRBV9 and TRBJ2-7; 11 nucleotides match TRBD2. This CDR3 is built from 16 residues. Trimming took 0 bases from V and 5 from J; bases not matched to a gene: 7. Per germline, CDR1 SGDLS and CDR2 YYNGEE. The CDR3 nucleotides are TGTGCCAGCAGCGTAGCTACAGGGACTAGCGGCAACGAGCAGTACTTC. It codes for CASSVATGTSGNEQYF. The full variable domain, completed using reference TRBV9 and TRBJ2-7, is DSGVTQTPKHLITATGQRVTLRCSPRSGDLSVYWYQQSLDQGLQFLIQYYNGEERAKGNILERFSAQQFPDLHSELNLSSLELGDSALYFCASSVATGTSGNEQYFGPGTRLTVT.

A single count supports this clone. J is TRBJ2-5 and V is TRBV4-1, with 10 bases lining up with TRBD2. V lost 4 bases to trimming and J lost 3 bases; unmatched junction nucleotides: 5. The CDR3 covers 15 residues. CDR1 MGHRA and CDR2 YSYEKL come from the germline V gene. This CDR3 reads CASSLLGLAEETQYF. The CDR3 nucleotides are TGCGCCAGCAGCCTTCTAGGACTAGCGGAAGAGACCCAGTACTTC.